These 19 T cell receptor beta chains were sequenced from one sample in a study of cytomegalovirus exposure and HLA in healthy donors. In the PCR, 60 Vbeta and 13 Jbeta primers were used. Only in-frame clones appear in the TCRdb table, and some are missing; sequencing was by immunoSEQ multiplex PCR. The sample yields more than 95,000 clones, about 73% seen once. Source material: PBMCs. Receptor source: a woman aged 35 to 49 in good health and CMV-seronegative.

The V call is TRBV5-1, the J call TRBJ2-1, with TRBD2 identical over 10 bases. Germline-derived CDR1 and CDR2 are SGHRS and YFSETQ. V shed 0 bases and J 9 bases; nucleotides not matched to a gene: 6. CDR3 length equals 15 residues. CDR3 loop: CASSLVLAGEVEQFF. CDR3 DNA: TGCGCCAGCAGCTTGGTGCTAGCGGGAGAGGTTGAGCAGTTCTTC.

The rearrangement joins TRBV6-6 to TRBJ2-7; 10 bases fit TRBD2. Trimming removed 0 bases from V and 5 bases from J; junction bases left unmatched: 4. The CDR3 totals 15 residues. CDR1 is MNHNY, CDR2 SVGAGI, per germline (reference sequence). CDR3 sequence reads: CASSYSGLAMNEQYF. Written as DNA, the CDR3 is TGTGCCAGCAGTTACTCGGGACTAGCGATGAACGAGCAGTACTTC.

The chain combines TRBV5-4 with TRBJ1-1; D may be TRBD1 (6 bases). Germline loops: CDR1 SGHNT, CDR2 YYREEE (reference sequence). V lost 4 bases to trimming and J lost 0 bases, with 13 bases between them. The CDR3 covers 15 residues. CDR3: CASSVPGGLNTEAFF. CDR3 bases: TGTGCCAGCAGCGTCCCGGGGGGCTTGAACACTGAAGCTTTCTTT.

V is TRBV7-9 and J is TRBJ2-1; unclear D gene. Trimming stripped 2 bases from V and 9 bases from J, with 8 bases between. The CDR3 length is 12 residues. CDR1 is SEHNR, CDR2 FQNEAQ, per germline (reference sequence). The chain's CDR3 is CASSLRPGEQFF. The CDR3 nucleotides are TGTGCCAGCAGCTTACGCCCCGGTGAGCAGTTCTTC.

The CDR3 region has the DNA TGTGCCAGCAGAACTTTTTTCCGAGAGACAGGGGGCCATGGCTACACCTTC. As protein: CASRTFFRETGGHGYTF. The J gene is TRBJ1-2, the V gene TRBV27, with 10 bases that match TRBD1. V trimming: 6 bases; J trimming: 6 bases; junction bases outside the gene matches: 16. The CDR3 spans 17 residues. The V gene's germline CDR1 is MNHEY and CDR2 SMNVEV (reference sequence).

This chain uses TRBV28 with TRBJ2-7; the D is unclear. Germline assignment: CDR1 MDHEN and CDR2 SYDVKM. CDR3 length: 14 amino acids. Trimming shortened V by 7 bases and J by 3 bases, and 16 bases separated the two germline ends. The CDR3, as DNA: TGTGCCAGCACTTTCGCTAACGCAGGCTACGAGCAGTACTTC. Protein product: CASTFANAGYEQYF.

This clone appeared a few times. The CDR3 is CASSQLGTAEAFF. The CDR3 coding sequence is TGCGCCAGCAGCCAACTAGGGACTGCTGAAGCTTTCTTT. The rearrangement links TRBV4-1 to TRBJ1-1; D perhaps matches TRBD1 (5 bases). V lost 2 bases and J 6 bases, leaving 10 bases between the germline ends. This CDR3 is built from 13 residues. CDR1 is MGHRA, CDR2 YSYEKL, per germline.

This clone showed up just once. At one end the junction does not follow the germline gene, possibly because of a read error. The chain links TRBV6-1 to TRBJ2-7; possibly TRBD2 for D (5 bases). This CDR3 comprises 14 residues. The V gene's germline CDR1 is MNHNS and CDR2 SASEGT. The CDR3 nucleotides are TGTGCCGGCAGACGAACGGCCGGGGTAGACGAGCAGTACTTC. This translates into CAGRRTAGVDEQYF.

The V call is TRBV6-6, the J call TRBJ2-7; 7 nucleotides agree with TRBD1. V lost 3 bases, J lost 1 base, and 3 bases stayed unmatched. The CDR3 runs 14 residues. The V gene's germline CDR1 is MNHNY and CDR2 SVGAGI (reference sequence). The CDR3 nucleotides are TGTGCCAGCAGTTATGAGACAGGGTCCTACGAGCAGTACTTC. Protein: CASSYETGSYEQYF.

The chain uses TRBV5-8 and TRBJ1-2, with 8 bases matching TRBD1. The CDR3 runs 16 residues. Per the germline V gene, CDR1 is SGHTS and CDR2 is YDEGEE. With 4 bases clipped from V and 3 bases from J, the junction kept 11 bases outside the gene matches. CDR3 nucleotides: TGTGCCAGCAGCGTAGATACAGGGGGTGGGCACTATGGCTACACCTTC. Protein: CASSVDTGGGHYGYTF.

The chain uses TRBV7-3 and TRBJ2-3; 14 bases agree with TRBD2. The CDR3 runs 20 residues. Per the germline V gene, CDR1 is SGHTA and CDR2 is FQGTGA. The ends lost 1 base at V and 2 bases at J; junction bases unmatched: 11. The CDR3 nucleotides read TGTGCCAGCAGCTTAAAAGGGACTAGCGGGAGCGTGTTCGTCACAGATACGCAGTATTTT. This sequence encodes CASSLKGTSGSVFVTDTQYF.

This rearrangement joins TRBV2 to TRBJ2-1; 13 bases align to TRBD2. Germline trimming cut 7 bases from V and 4 bases from J; bases unmatched to any gene: 4. The CDR3 sequence is 15 residues long. Looked up from germline, CDR1 is SNHLY and CDR2 is FYNNEI. CDR3 in amino acids: CASNLTSGRYNEQFF. The CDR3 bases are TGTGCCAGCAACCTGACTAGCGGGAGGTACAATGAGCAGTTCTTC.

This clone was picked up a small number of times. The rearrangement joins TRBV13 to TRBJ1-2; D may be TRBD1 (6 bases). The CDR3 spans 14 residues. Between the trimmed V and J ends, which lost 7 bases and 8 bases, there was a span of 20 bases. Germline V gene data show CDR1 as PRHDT and CDR2 as FYEKMQ (reference sequence). CDR3 coding DNA: TGTGCCAGCATCAAGACGGGGGGCCCCAGGGGCTACACCTTC. Protein: CASIKTGGPRGYTF.

This rearrangement joins TRBV6-5 to TRBJ2-7, with 9 bases fitting TRBD1. This CDR3 region has 13 residues. After removal of 8 bases from V and 0 bases from J, the junction contained 2 bases not matched to a gene. The germline V gene has CDR1 MNHEY and CDR2 SVGAGI. DNA for the CDR3: TGTGCCAGCGGACAGGGGACCTCCTACGAGCAGTACTTC. Translation: CASGQGTSYEQYF.

V gene TRBV10-3 combines with J gene TRBJ1-1, with TRBD1 matching over 7 bases. V shed 6 bases and J 1 base; nucleotides not matched to a gene: 5. The CDR3 contains 14 residues. The germline gives CDR1 ENHRY, CDR2 SYGVKD. CDR3 in DNA: TGTGCCATCAGCATGGGACAGACGAACACTGAAGCTTTCTTT. It encodes CAISMGQTNTEAFF.

This chain uses TRBV28 with TRBJ2-1, with a tentative D call TRBD2 (5 bases). The CDR3 spans 14 residues. V was shortened by 8 bases and J by 1 base, with 12 bases between the two germline ends. Looked up from germline, CDR1 is MDHEN and CDR2 is SYDVKM. As DNA, the CDR3 is TGTGCCAGCGGGAGTCCCGAATCCTACAATGAGCAGTTCTTC. Translated, it gives CASGSPESYNEQFF.

This clone was counted between two and nine times. V and J are TRBV7-2 and TRBJ1-3; D call uncertain. CDR3 length: 14 residues. Germline CDR1 is SGHTA and CDR2 is FQGNSA. Between the trimmed V and J ends, which lost 1 base and 3 bases, there was a span of 7 bases. The CDR3 protein is CASSLVAGGNTIYF. Written as DNA, the CDR3 is TGTGCCAGCAGCTTAGTGGCGGGTGGAAACACCATATATTTT.

The V and J genes are TRBV9 and TRBJ1-3; D call uncertain. The germline V gene has CDR1 SGDLS and CDR2 YYNGEE. Trimming removed 2 bases from V and 2 bases from J, with 17 bases in between. The CDR3 runs 17 residues. CDR3 loop: CASSVISTPSPGNTIYF. CDR3 coding DNA: TGTGCCAGCAGCGTGATCTCGACTCCTTCCCCTGGAAACACCATATATTTT. The variable domain in full, with the rest retrieved from reference TRBV9 and TRBJ1-3, is DSGVTQTPKHLITATGQRVTLRCSPRSGDLSVYWYQQSLDQGLQFLIQYYNGEERAKGNILERFSAQQFPDLHSELNLSSLELGDSALYFCASSVISTPSPGNTIYFGEGSWLTVV.

A remark on this clone: Germline and junction disagree at one end, which may indicate a read error. The chain couples TRBV7-9 to TRBJ2-7; D remains ambiguous. CDR3 length equals 14 residues. Looked up from germline, CDR1 is SEHNR and CDR2 is FQNEAQ (reference sequence). The CDR3 bases are TGTTCCAGCAGCTTAGATACGGTCACCTACGAGCAGTACTTC. Translation: CSSSLDTVTYEQYF.